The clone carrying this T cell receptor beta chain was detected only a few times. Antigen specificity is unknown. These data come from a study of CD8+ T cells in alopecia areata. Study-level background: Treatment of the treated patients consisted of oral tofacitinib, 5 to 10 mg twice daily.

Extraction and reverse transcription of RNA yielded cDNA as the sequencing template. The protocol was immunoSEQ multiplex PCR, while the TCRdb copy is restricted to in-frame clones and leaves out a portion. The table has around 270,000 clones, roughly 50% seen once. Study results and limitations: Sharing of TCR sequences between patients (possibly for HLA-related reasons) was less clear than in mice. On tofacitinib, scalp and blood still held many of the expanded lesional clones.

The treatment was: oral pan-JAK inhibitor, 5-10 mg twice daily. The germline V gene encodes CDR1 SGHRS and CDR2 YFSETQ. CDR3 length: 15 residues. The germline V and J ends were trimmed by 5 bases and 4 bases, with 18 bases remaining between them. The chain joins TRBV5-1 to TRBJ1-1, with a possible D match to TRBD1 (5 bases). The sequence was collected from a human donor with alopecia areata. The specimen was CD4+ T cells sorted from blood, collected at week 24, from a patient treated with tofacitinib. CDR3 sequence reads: CASSPVVGAGTEAFF. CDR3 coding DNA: TGCGCCAGCAGTCCGGTAGTCGGGGCCGGCACTGAAGCTTTCTTT.